In its sample, the clone carrying this TCR beta chain was seen a few times. Antigen unknown. These data originate in a study of cytomegalovirus exposure and HLA in healthy donors. Study-wide results and limits: A reported reduction in N-insertions relative to the approximately 670-donor mean was seen in an Asian-associated ancestry cluster in a later analysis. Some TCR beta chains (roughly 150 of them) were listed as cytomegalovirus-associated. A later analysis associated 15,000 or so TCR beta sequences with HLA alleles at a 0.05 false discovery rate.

A multiplex PCR was run with 60 Vbeta primers and 13 Jbeta primers. Produced via immunoSEQ multiplex PCR; TCRdb's table is partial and in-frame only. The sample yields about 270,000 clones, around 65% seen once. CDR1 is ENHRY and CDR2 is SYGVKD in the germline V gene. With 3 bases removed from V and 4 bases from J, the gap between germline ends came to 12 bases. The CDR3 runs to 14 residues. This clonotype was sampled from a female donor in good health and CMV-seronegative. This rearrangement joins TRBV10-3 to TRBJ1-1, with a tentative D call TRBD1 (6 bases). The sequencing input was PBMCs. CDR3 nucleotides: TGTGCCATCAGTGAACAGAAACAGGGCACTGAAGCTTTCTTT. It translates to CAISEQKQGTEAFF.